Ten or more counts support the clone carrying this T cell receptor beta chain. Its antigen is not known. From the reads, TCRdb called clonotypes with MiXCR, one entry per CDR3 protein. The sample carries about 400,000 distinct CDR3 sequences, 15% to 20% recorded once. Trimming removed 6 bases from V and 3 bases from J, with 9 bases in between. This CDR3 contains 12 residues. Germline V CDR1 and CDR2: SGHDN, FVKESK. This record belongs to a study of T cell repertoires in cytomegalovirus infection. Study in general: A matching HLA type, together with CMV infection, was signaled by public TCR beta signatures.

Regarding the study as a whole: The ex vivo response was dominated by HLA-C-restricted CMV-specific TCR beta clonotypes.

Specimen: PBMCs. The chain combines TRBV14 with TRBJ2-7; D possibly corresponds to TRBD1 (6 bases). The sequence derives from a human donor in good health (CMV status not recorded). Some clones in this sample may be carry-over from other donors' samples. As DNA, the CDR3 is TGTGCCAGCAGTCAACAGGGCTACGAGCAGTACTTC. Its translation: CASSQQGYEQYF.